Presented here are 25 T cell receptor beta chains from one specimen sequenced in a study of blood T cell repertoires in COVID-19. Some clones are missing from TCRdb's copy, which holds only in-frame ones; the method was immunoSEQ multiplex PCR. The table has about 28,000 clones, 85% seen once. The sequenced sample was peripheral blood. Receptors were obtained from a human donor in a cohort sampled during active COVID-19.

This sequence joins TRBV7-9 and TRBJ2-5, with 7 bases identical to TRBD1. V lost 5 bases, J lost 2 bases, and 5 bases stayed unmatched. This CDR3 region has 14 residues. Germline-derived CDR1 and CDR2 are SEHNR and FQNEAQ (reference sequence). The CDR3 nucleotides read TGTGCCAGCAGCCCTGGACAGGCTCAAGAGACCCAGTACTTC. This sequence encodes CASSPGQAQETQYF.

This clone came up once. CDR3 residues: CSVEATGAVYGYTF. The CDR3 DNA reads TGCAGCGTTGAAGCGACAGGGGCGGTCTATGGCTACACCTTC. J is TRBJ1-2 and V is TRBV29-1; TRBD1 matches at 8 bases. The CDR3 runs 14 residues. Trimming cost V 1 base and J 4 bases; bases outside gene matches: 5. The V gene's germline CDR1 is SQVTM and CDR2 ANQGSEA.

The chain is built from TRBV28 and TRBJ2-7; D is possibly TRBD2 (5 bases). Trimming cost V 8 bases and J 2 bases, with 7 bases left between them. CDR3 size: 11 residues. The germline V gene encodes CDR1 MDHEN and CDR2 SYDVKM. The CDR3 loop is CASGSTYEQYF. The CDR3, as DNA: TGTGCCAGCGGGAGCACCTACGAGCAGTACTTC. Combining the CDR3 with reference TRBV28 and TRBJ2-7 gives the whole variable domain DVKVTQSSRYLVKRTGEKVFLECVQDMDHENMFWYRQDPGLGLRLIYFSYDVKMKEKGDIPEGYSVSREKKERFSLILESASTNQTSMYLCASGSTYEQYFGPGTRLTVT.

The chain couples TRBV18 to TRBJ1-5; TRBD1 matches 8 bases. The CDR3 has 16 amino acids. CDR1 and CDR2 from the germline V gene are KGHSH and LQKENI. The J segment lost 1 base and the V segment lost 3 bases, leaving 5 bases of the junction unmatched. The CDR3: CASSPTGVRSNQPQHF. The CDR3 DNA reads as TGTGCCAGCTCACCGACAGGGGTGAGAAGCAATCAGCCCCAGCATTTT.

This sequence joins TRBV3-1 (or the pseudogene TRBV3-2) and TRBJ1-1; TRBD1 matches at 8 bases. Germline values: CDR1 LGHDT, CDR2 YNNKEL (reference sequence). V lost 0 bases to trimming and J lost 8 bases; unmatched junction nucleotides: 2. The CDR3 spans 13 residues. The chain's CDR3 is CASSQDHRGEAFF. CDR3 bases: TGTGCCAGCAGCCAAGATCACAGGGGGGAAGCTTTCTTT.

In nucleotides, the CDR3 is TGTGCCAGCAGCTCGTTCCGGGACAGGAGCTCCTACGAGCAGTACTTC. It yields the protein CASSSFRDRSSYEQYF. This chain connects TRBV13 to TRBJ2-7, with 8 bases identical to TRBD1. Germline trimming cut 4 bases from V and 0 bases from J; bases unmatched to any gene: 8. Germline assignment: CDR1 PRHDT and CDR2 FYEKMQ (reference sequence). The CDR3 runs to 16 residues.

The V call is TRBV20-1, the J call TRBJ2-5; TRBD2 aligns across 9 bases. The CDR3 covers 15 residues. The germline CDR1 and CDR2 sequences are DFQATT and SNEGSKA (reference sequence). With 3 bases clipped from V and 2 bases from J, the junction kept 7 bases outside the gene matches. CDR3 DNA sequence: TGCAGTGCTAGTGCTAGCGGGGTGTCTCAAGAGACCCAGTACTTC. Amino acid sequence: CSASASGVSQETQYF.

The chain couples TRBV9 to TRBJ2-3, with TRBD1 identical over 8 bases. The CDR3 length is 15 residues. Germline V lookup: CDR1 SGDLS, CDR2 YYNGEE. The junction had 8 bases not matched to a gene; V was cut back by 3 bases and J by 5 bases. CDR3 amino acids: CASSARTGWEDTQYF. In DNA, the CDR3 is TGTGCCAGCAGCGCCCGGACAGGGTGGGAAGATACGCAGTATTTT.

The V and J genes are TRBV7-9 and TRBJ2-1, with 8 bases that match TRBD2. Germline V gene data show CDR1 as SEHNR and CDR2 as FQNEAQ (reference sequence). V lost 4 bases to trimming and J lost 9 bases; unmatched junction nucleotides: 11. The CDR3 length is 15 residues. The CDR3 bases are TGTGCCAGCAGCTCCGTAGCGGGGAGCGATCCTGAGCAGTTCTTC. Translated, it gives CASSSVAGSDPEQFF.

This chain uses TRBV4-1 with TRBJ1-5, with D perhaps TRBD1 (5 bases). Germline V gene lookup returns CDR1 MGHRA and CDR2 YSYEKL. This CDR3 comprises 15 residues. The V end lost 0 bases, the J end lost 3 bases, and 9 bases lay between the germline ends. The DNA of the CDR3 is TGCGCCAGCAGCCAAGACCGGGACTCCAATCAGCCCCAGCATTTT. Residues: CASSQDRDSNQPQHF.

V usage is TRBV29-1 and J usage is TRBJ2-2; 10 bases fit TRBD2. The CDR3 contains 15 residues. Germline V lookup: CDR1 SQVTM, CDR2 ANQGSEA. V gave up 1 base and J gave up 1 base; unmatched junction bases: 0. The CDR3 DNA reads TGCAGCGTTGAAGGACTAGCGGGGAACACCGGGGAGCTGTTTTTT. It yields the protein CSVEGLAGNTGELFF.

This clone has more than one count but fewer than ten. This chain joins TRBV7-9 and TRBJ2-3; 13 bases fit TRBD2. V trimming: 5 bases; J trimming: 6 bases; junction bases outside the gene matches: 5. The CDR3 consists of 15 residues. Per the germline V gene, CDR1 is SEHNR and CDR2 is FQNEAQ (reference sequence). The CDR3 spells CASSPGLAGVDTQYF. In DNA, the CDR3 is TGTGCCAGCAGCCCCGGACTAGCGGGGGTGGATACGCAGTATTTT.

The rearrangement links TRBV9 to TRBJ1-1; D is uncertain. Trimming removed 3 bases at V and 8 bases at J, with 8 bases between. CDR1 and CDR2 (germline): SGDLS, YYNGEE. The CDR3 sequence is 11 residues long. The DNA of the CDR3 is TGTGCCAGCAGCGGGAGCGGAGAAGCTTTCTTT. Translated, it gives CASSGSGEAFF.

This clone was observed a few times. The chain joins TRBV4-2 to TRBJ2-7; 7 nucleotides line up with TRBD1. Germline V gene data show CDR1 as LGHNA and CDR2 as YNFKEQ. V shed 3 bases and J 3 bases; nucleotides not matched to a gene: 11. The CDR3 spans 16 residues. CDR3 nucleotide sequence: TGTGCCAGCAGCCAGAGACAGGGATTTGGGGACTACGAGCAGTACTTC. Translating gives CASSQRQGFGDYEQYF.

This clone was counted between two and nine times. The gene calls are TRBV6-5 and TRBJ1-2, with D maybe TRBD1 (5 bases). V lost 4 bases and J 4 bases, leaving 16 bases between the germline ends. Germline-derived CDR1 and CDR2 are MNHEY and SVGAGI. The length of the CDR3 is 15 residues. The CDR3 is CASSFGGVVGYGYTF. CDR3 sequence (DNA): TGTGCCAGCAGTTTCGGAGGGGTGGTTGGCTATGGCTACACCTTC.

The V and J genes are TRBV11-2 and TRBJ1-1, with D possibly matching TRBD1 (5 bases). The CDR3 is 16 residues long. V was pared by 1 base and J by 8 bases, with 20 bases between. CDR1 is SGHAT and CDR2 is FQNNGV in the germline V gene. CDR3: CASSLGRGRDGREAFF. In DNA, the CDR3 is TGTGCCAGCAGCTTAGGGCGGGGCAGGGACGGCCGGGAAGCTTTCTTT.

The V gene is TRBV4-1, the J gene TRBJ2-7; perhaps TRBD1 as D (6 bases). V lost 4 bases to trimming and J lost 0 bases, with 10 bases between them. This CDR3 is 14 amino acids long. CDR1 is MGHRA and CDR2 is YSYEKL in the germline V gene. The CDR3 here is CASSLGGSSYEQYF. The DNA of the CDR3 is TGCGCCAGCAGCCTAGGGGGAAGCTCCTACGAGCAGTACTTC.

V and J are TRBV6-2 or TRBV6-3 and TRBJ1-3; D possibly corresponds to TRBD1 (5 bases). The CDR3 sequence is 15 residues long. Trimming took off 6 bases at V and 4 bases at J, with 16 bases between the two ends. The germline CDR1 and CDR2 sequences are MNHEY and SVGEGT. This chain's CDR3 is CASSEEGRIGNTIYF. As DNA, the CDR3 is TGTGCCAGCAGCGAGGAGGGGAGAATCGGAAACACCATATATTTT.

V gene TRBV12-3 or TRBV12-4 combines with J gene TRBJ2-3; D ambiguous. Trimming removed 10 bases at V and 2 bases at J, with 7 bases between. This CDR3 has 11 amino acids. The CDR3 sequence: CANRVTDTQYF. In nucleotides, the CDR3 is TGTGCCAACCGCGTCACAGATACGCAGTATTTT.

The chain joins TRBV6-2 or TRBV6-3 to TRBJ1-4, with D uncertain. This CDR3 region has 16 residues. Trimming took 1 base from V and 0 from J, leaving 9 bases between them. Germline CDR1 MNHEY, CDR2 SVGEGT. The CDR3 sequence is CASSYYDFATNEKLFF. The CDR3 DNA sequence: TGTGCCAGCAGTTACTACGACTTTGCAACTAATGAAAAACTGTTTTTT.

The rearrangement links TRBV2 to TRBJ1-6; D might be TRBD1 (6 bases). Germline loops: CDR1 SNHLY, CDR2 FYNNEI. The CDR3 is 14 residues long. V shed 6 bases and J shed 10 bases, with 16 bases lying between them. DNA of the CDR3: TGTGCCAGCAGCGGGACAATCTCTCCCTCACCCCTCCACTTT. This gives the protein CASSGTISPSPLHF.

J is TRBJ1-6 and V is TRBV6-2 or TRBV6-3; the D is unclear. Between the trimmed V and J ends, which lost 5 bases and 4 bases, there was a span of 12 bases. Germline loops: CDR1 MNHEY, CDR2 SVGEGT. This CDR3 has 15 residues. The CDR3 nucleotides read TGTGCCAGCAGTCCCCTACGGGATTATAATTCACCCCTCCACTTT. Translated: CASSPLRDYNSPLHF.

Concerning this clone itself: Different DNA sequences within this sample yield the same CDR3. This chain joins TRBV9 and TRBJ2-7, with 10 positions matching TRBD1. The CDR3 sequence is 13 residues long. From germline, CDR1 is SGDLS and CDR2 YYNGEE. The junction had 1 base not matched to a gene; V was cut back by 3 bases and J by 4 bases. CDR3 sequence: CASSGQGAYEQYF. CDR3 nucleotides: TGTGCCAGCAGCGGACAGGGGGCTTACGAGCAGTACTTC.

V and J are TRBV7-9 and TRBJ2-3; the D gene is possibly TRBD1 (5 bases). Trimming cost V 5 bases and J 2 bases, with 8 bases left between them. Germline assignment: CDR1 SEHNR and CDR2 FQNEAQ (reference sequence). The CDR3 totals 13 residues. The CDR3 nucleotides are TGTGCCAGCAGCCCCAGGGACACAGATACGCAGTATTTT. Protein sequence: CASSPRDTDTQYF. Complete variable domain (other parts from reference TRBV7-9 and TRBJ2-3): DTGVSQNPRHKITKRGQNVTFRCDPISEHNRLYWYRQTLGQGPEFLTYFQNEAQLEKSRLLSDRFSAERPKGSFSTLEIQRTEQGDSAMYLCASSPRDTDTQYFGPGTRLTVL.

This clone has just one count. The CDR3 here is CASSQIGLEETQYF. CDR3 DNA sequence: TGTGCCAGCAGCCAGATTGGACTTGAAGAGACCCAGTACTTC. This sequence joins TRBV3-1 (or the pseudogene TRBV3-2) and TRBJ2-5, with D possibly being TRBD2 (5 bases). There are 14 residues in the CDR3. CDR1 and CDR2 from the germline V gene are LGHDT and YNNKEL (reference sequence). Trimming took 3 bases from V and 3 from J, leaving 11 bases between them.